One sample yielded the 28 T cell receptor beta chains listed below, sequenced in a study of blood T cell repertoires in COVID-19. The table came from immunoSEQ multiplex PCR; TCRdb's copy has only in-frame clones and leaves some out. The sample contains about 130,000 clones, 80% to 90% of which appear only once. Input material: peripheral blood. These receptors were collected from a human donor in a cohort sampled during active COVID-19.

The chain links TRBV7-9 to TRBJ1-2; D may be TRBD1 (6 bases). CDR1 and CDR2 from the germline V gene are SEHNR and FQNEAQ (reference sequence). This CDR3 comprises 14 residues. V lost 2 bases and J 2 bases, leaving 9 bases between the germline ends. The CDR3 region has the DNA TGTGCCAGCAGCTTAACGGGACAAAACTATGGCTACACCTTC. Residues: CASSLTGQNYGYTF.

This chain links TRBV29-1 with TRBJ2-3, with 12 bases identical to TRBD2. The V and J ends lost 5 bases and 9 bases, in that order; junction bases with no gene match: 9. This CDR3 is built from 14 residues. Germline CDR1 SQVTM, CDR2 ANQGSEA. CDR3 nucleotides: TGCAGCGTTAGACTAGCGGGGGATGGTCACACGCAGTATTTT. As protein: CSVRLAGDGHTQYF.

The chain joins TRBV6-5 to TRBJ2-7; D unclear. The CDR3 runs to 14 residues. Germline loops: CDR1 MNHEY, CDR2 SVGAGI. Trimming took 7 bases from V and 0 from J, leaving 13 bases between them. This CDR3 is CASTLSHSSYEQYF. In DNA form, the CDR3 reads TGTGCCAGCACCCTAAGTCATAGCTCCTACGAGCAGTACTTC.

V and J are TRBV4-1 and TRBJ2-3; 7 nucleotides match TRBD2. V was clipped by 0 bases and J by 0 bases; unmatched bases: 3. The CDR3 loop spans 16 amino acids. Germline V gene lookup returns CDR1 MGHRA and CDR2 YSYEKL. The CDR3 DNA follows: TGCGCCAGCAGCCAAGATCTGGGGGGGAGCACAGATACGCAGTATTTT. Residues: CASSQDLGGSTDTQYF.

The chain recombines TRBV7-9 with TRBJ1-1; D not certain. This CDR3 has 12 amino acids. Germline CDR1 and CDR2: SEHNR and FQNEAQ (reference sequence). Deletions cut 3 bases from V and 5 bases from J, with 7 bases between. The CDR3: CASSLRGTEAFF. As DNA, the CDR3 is TGTGCCAGCAGCTTGAGAGGAACTGAAGCTTTCTTT.

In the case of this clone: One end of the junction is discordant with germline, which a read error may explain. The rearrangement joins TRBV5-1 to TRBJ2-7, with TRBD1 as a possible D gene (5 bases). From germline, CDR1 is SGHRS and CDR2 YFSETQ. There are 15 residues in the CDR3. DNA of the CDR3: TGCGCCAGCAACTTGGCTACAGGAGAACTAAACGAGCAGTACTTC. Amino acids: CASNLATGELNEQYF.

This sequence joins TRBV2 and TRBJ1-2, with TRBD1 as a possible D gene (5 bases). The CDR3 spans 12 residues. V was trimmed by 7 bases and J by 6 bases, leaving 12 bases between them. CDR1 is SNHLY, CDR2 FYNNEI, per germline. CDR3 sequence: CASMAGLHGYTF. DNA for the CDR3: TGTGCCAGCATGGCAGGGTTACATGGCTACACCTTC.

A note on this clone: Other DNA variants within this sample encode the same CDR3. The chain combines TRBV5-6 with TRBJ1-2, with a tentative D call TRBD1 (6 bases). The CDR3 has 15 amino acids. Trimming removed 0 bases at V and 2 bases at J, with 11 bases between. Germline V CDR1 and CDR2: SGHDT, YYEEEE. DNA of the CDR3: TGTGCCAGCAGCTTGGCGCAGGGGAGAAACTATGGCTACACCTTC. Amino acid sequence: CASSLAQGRNYGYTF.

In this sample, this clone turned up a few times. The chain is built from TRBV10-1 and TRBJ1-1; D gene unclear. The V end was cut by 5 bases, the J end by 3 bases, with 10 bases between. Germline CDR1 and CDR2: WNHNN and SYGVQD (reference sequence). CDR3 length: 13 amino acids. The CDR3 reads CASSYVRDTEAFF. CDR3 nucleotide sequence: TGCGCCAGCAGTTACGTGCGGGACACTGAAGCTTTCTTT.

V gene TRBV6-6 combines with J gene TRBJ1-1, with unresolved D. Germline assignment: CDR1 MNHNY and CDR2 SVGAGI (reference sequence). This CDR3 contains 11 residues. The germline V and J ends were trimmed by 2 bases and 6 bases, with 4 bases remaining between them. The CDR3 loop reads CASSYLAEAFF. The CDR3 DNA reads TGTGCCAGCAGTTACCTTGCTGAAGCTTTCTTT.

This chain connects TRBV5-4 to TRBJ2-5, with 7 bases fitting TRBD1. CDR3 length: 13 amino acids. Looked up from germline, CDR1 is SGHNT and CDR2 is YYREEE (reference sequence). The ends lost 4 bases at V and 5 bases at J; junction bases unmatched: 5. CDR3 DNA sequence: TGTGCCAGCAGCACGACAGGGTCGGAGACCCAGTACTTC. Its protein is CASSTTGSETQYF. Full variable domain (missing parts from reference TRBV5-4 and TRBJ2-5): ETGVTQSPTHLIKTRGQQVTLRCSSQSGHNTVSWYQQALGQGPQFIFQYYREEENGRGNFPPRFSGLQFPNYSSELNVNALELDDSALYLCASSTTGSETQYFGPGTRLLVL.

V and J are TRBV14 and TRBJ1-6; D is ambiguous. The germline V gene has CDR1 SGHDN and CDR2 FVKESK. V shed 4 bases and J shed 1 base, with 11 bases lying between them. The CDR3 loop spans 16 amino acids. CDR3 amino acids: CASSRREGSYNSPLHF. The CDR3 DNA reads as TGTGCCAGCAGCCGAAGGGAGGGTTCCTATAATTCACCCCTCCACTTT.

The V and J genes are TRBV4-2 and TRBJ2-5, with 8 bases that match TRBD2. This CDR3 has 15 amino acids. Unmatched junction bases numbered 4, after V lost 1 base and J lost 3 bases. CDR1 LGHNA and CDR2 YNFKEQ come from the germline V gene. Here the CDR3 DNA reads TGTGCCAGCAGCCAAGCACTAGCGGCCGAAGAGACCCAGTACTTC. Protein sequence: CASSQALAAEETQYF.

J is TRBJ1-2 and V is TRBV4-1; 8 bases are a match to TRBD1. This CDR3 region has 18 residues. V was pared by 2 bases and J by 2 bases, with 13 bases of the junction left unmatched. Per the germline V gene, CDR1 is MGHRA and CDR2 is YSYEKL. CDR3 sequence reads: CASSQRVPRGPRNYGYTF. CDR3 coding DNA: TGCGCCAGCAGCCAACGGGTACCCAGGGGGCCCCGCAACTATGGCTACACCTTC.

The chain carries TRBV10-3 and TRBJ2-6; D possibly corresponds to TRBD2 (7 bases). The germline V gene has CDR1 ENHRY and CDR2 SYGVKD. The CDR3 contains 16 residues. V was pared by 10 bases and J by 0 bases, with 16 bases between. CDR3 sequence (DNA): TGTGCCACCCAAGGGGGGGGCAGCTCTGGGGCCAACGTCCTGACTTTC. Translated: CATQGGGSSGANVLTF.

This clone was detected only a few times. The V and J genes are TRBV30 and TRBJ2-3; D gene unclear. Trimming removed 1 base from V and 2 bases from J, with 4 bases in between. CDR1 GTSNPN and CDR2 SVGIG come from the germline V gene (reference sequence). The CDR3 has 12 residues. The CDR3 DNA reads TGTGCCTGGAGTGCCGTCACAGATACGCAGTATTTT. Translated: CAWSAVTDTQYF.

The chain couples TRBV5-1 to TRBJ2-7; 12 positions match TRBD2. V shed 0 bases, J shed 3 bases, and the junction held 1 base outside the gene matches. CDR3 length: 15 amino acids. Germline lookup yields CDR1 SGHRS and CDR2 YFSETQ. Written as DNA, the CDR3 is TGCGCCAGCAGCTTGGGGACTAGCGGGGTCTACGAGCAGTACTTC. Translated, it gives CASSLGTSGVYEQYF.

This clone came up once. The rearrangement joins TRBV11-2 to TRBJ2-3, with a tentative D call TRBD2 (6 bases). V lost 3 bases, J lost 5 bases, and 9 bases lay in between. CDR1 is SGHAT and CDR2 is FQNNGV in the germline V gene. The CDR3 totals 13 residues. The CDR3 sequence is CASSFHSGDTQYF. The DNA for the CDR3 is TGTGCCAGCAGCTTCCATAGCGGAGATACGCAGTATTTT.

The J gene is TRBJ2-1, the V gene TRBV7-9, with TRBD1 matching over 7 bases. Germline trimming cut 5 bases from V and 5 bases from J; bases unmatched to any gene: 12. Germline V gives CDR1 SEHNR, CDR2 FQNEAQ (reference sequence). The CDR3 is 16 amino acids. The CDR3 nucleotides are TGTGCCAGCAGCGCAGCCGACAGGGTGGTCCACAATGAGCAGTTCTTC. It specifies CASSAADRVVHNEQFF.

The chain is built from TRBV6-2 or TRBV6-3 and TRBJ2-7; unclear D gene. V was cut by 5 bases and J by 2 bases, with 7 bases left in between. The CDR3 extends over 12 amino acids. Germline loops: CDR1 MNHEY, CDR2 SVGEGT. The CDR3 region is CASSPPAYEQYF. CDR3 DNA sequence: TGTGCCAGCAGTCCCCCAGCCTACGAGCAGTACTTC.

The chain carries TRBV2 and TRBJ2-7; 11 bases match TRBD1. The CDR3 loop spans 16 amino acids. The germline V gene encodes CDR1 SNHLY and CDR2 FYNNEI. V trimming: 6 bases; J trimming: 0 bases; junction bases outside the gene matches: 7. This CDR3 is CASSRDRGMSSYEQYF. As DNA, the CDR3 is TGTGCCAGCAGCCGGGACAGGGGGATGAGCTCCTACGAGCAGTACTTC.

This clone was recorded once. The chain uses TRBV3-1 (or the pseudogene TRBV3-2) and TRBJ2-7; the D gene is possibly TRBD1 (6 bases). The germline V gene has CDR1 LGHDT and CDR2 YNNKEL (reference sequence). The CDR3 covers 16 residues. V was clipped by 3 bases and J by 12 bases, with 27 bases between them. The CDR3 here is CASSHRDRDIDPRRYF. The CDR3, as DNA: TGTGCCAGCAGCCACCGAGACCGGGACATCGACCCTCGGCGGTACTTC.

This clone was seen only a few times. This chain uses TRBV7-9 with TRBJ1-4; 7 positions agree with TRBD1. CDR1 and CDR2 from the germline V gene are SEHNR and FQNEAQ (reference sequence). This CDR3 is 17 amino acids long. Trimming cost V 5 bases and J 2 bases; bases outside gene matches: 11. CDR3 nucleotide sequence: TGTGCCAGCAGCCCTTCGACAGGGAGTTCCACTAATGAAAAACTGTTTTTT. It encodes CASSPSTGSSTNEKLFF.

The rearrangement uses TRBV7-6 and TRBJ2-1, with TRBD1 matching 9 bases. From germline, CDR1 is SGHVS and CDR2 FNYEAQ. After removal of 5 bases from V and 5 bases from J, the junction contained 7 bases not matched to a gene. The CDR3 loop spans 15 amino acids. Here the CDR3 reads CASSQPGQGNNEQFF. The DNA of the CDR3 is TGTGCCAGCAGCCAACCGGGACAGGGTAACAATGAGCAGTTCTTC.

The CDR3 nucleotides read TGTGCCAGCTCAGTACAGGGTAATCAGCCCCAGCATTTT. This translates into CASSVQGNQPQHF. The chain employs TRBV18 and TRBJ1-5; D is perhaps TRBD1 (6 bases). Deletions cut 5 bases from V and 4 bases from J, with 9 bases between. This CDR3 comprises 13 residues. Germline CDR1 and CDR2: KGHSH and LQKENI.

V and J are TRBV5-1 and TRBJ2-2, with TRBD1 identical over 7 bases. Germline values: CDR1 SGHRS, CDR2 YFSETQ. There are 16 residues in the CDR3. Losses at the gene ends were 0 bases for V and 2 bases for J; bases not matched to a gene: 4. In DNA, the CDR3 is TGCGCCAGCAGCTTGGCCCCAGGGGGAAACACCGGGGAGCTGTTTTTT. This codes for CASSLAPGGNTGELFF.

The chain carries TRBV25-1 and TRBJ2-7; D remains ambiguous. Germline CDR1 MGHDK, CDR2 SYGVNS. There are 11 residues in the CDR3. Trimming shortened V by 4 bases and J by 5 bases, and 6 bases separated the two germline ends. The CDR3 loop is CASSAGHEQYF. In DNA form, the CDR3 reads TGTGCCAGCAGTGCTGGGCACGAGCAGTACTTC.

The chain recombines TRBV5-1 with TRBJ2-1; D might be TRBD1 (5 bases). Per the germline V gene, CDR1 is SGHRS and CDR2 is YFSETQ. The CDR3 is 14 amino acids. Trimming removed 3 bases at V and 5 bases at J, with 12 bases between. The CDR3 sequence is CASSSDIGNNEQFF. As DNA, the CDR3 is TGCGCCAGCAGCTCGGACATTGGGAACAATGAGCAGTTCTTC.